A single sample gave rise to the 13 T cell receptor beta chains below, sequenced in a study of T cell changes during pregnancy in multiple sclerosis. Using immunoSEQ multiplex PCR, the repertoire was profiled, and TCRdb retains in-frame clones only, with some absent. Among roughly 50,000 clones, approximately 92% were seen once, and the ten largest hold 0.25%. Source: CD4+ T cells from peripheral blood mononuclear cells, taken in the third trimester of pregnancy. These receptors were collected from a female donor with multiple sclerosis, enrolled in a pregnancy study.

V and J are TRBV2 and TRBJ2-7, with D unclear. CDR1 SNHLY and CDR2 FYNNEI come from the germline V gene. The V end was cut by 6 bases, the J end by 4 bases, with 7 bases between. The CDR3 loop spans 11 amino acids. CDR3 protein: CASRGSYEQYF. CDR3 coding DNA: TGTGCCAGCAGGGGCAGTTACGAGCAGTACTTC. The whole variable domain, remainder taken from reference TRBV2 and TRBJ2-7, is EPEVTQTPSHQVTQMGQEVILRCVPISNHLYFYWYRQILGQKVEFLVSFYNNEISEKSEIFDDQFSVERPDGSNFTLKIRSTKLEDSAMYFCASRGSYEQYFGPGTRLTVT.

This sequence joins TRBV2 and TRBJ1-5; tentatively, D is TRBD1 (6 bases). Trimming shortened V by 0 bases and J by 6 bases, and 12 bases separated the two germline ends. The germline CDR1 and CDR2 sequences are SNHLY and FYNNEI. The CDR3 is 15 amino acids. The CDR3, as DNA: TGTGCCAGCAGTGAAGCACGGGGGGCGGGTCAGCCCCAGCATTTT. This encodes CASSEARGAGQPQHF.

This sequence joins TRBV6-5 and TRBJ1-2, with TRBD1 identical over 8 bases. The CDR3 extends over 13 amino acids. Germline-derived CDR1 and CDR2 are MNHEY and SVGAGI. With 6 bases clipped from V and 6 bases from J, the junction kept 6 bases outside the gene matches. In DNA form, the CDR3 reads TGTGCCAGCAGAAGACAGGGGTCGGATGGCTACACCTTC. Translation: CASRRQGSDGYTF.

The CDR3 DNA is TGTGCCAGCAGTTTTCCCTCGGGGTGGGATGAGCAGTTCTTC. Protein sequence: CASSFPSGWDEQFF. The chain employs TRBV28 and TRBJ2-1, with TRBD2 as a possible D gene (5 bases). V was pared by 3 bases and J by 8 bases, with 14 bases between. Germline-derived CDR1 and CDR2 are MDHEN and SYDVKM. This CDR3 has 14 amino acids.

This chain uses TRBV4-1 with TRBJ2-4; TRBD2 is a possible D gene (6 bases). CDR1 and CDR2 from the germline V gene are MGHRA and YSYEKL. Trimming left V 0 bases short and J 7 bases short, with 19 bases between. This CDR3 contains 17 residues. CDR3 protein: CASSQDREEGSWNIQYF. The CDR3 bases are TGCGCCAGCAGCCAAGATCGAGAGGAGGGGTCATGGAACATTCAGTACTTC.

This sequence joins TRBV2 and TRBJ1-3; D possibly corresponds to TRBD1 (5 bases). This CDR3 has 21 amino acids. Trimming removed 4 bases at V and 1 base at J, with 29 bases between. Germline values: CDR1 SNHLY, CDR2 FYNNEI. The CDR3 loop is CASSGPPTAAIPILSGNTIYF. The CDR3 DNA follows: TGTGCCAGCAGTGGACCCCCGACAGCCGCCATACCCATCTTATCTGGAAACACCATATATTTT.

The chain has TRBV5-1 and TRBJ2-7, with a weak D call TRBD2 (6 bases). Trimming took 1 base from V and 5 from J, leaving 16 bases between them. Germline V CDR1 and CDR2: SGHRS, YFSETQ. This CDR3 region has 15 residues. In DNA, the CDR3 is TGCGCCAGCAGCTTGAGGGTTAGCGGCGCCGACGAGCAGTACTTC. This encodes CASSLRVSGADEQYF.

The chain employs TRBV6-1 and TRBJ2-2; 15 bases agree with TRBD2. Per the germline V gene, CDR1 is MNHNS and CDR2 is SASEGT. The CDR3 is 18 amino acids. The V segment lost 3 bases and the J segment 5 bases; nucleotides outside the gene matches: 7. The CDR3 sequence: CASSDWTSGRARTGELFF. The CDR3, as DNA: TGTGCCAGCAGTGATTGGACTAGCGGGAGGGCCAGAACCGGGGAGCTGTTTTTT.

This clone came up once. The V call is TRBV7-2, the J call TRBJ1-6; 7 bases align to TRBD1. J gave up 8 bases and V 8 bases, and 9 bases lay outside the gene matches. The CDR3 has 14 amino acids. Germline V lookup: CDR1 SGHTA, CDR2 FQGNSA. For the CDR3, the DNA is TGTGCCAGCCGAACAGGGGCGGTCCATTCACCCCTCCACTTT. Amino acids: CASRTGAVHSPLHF.

V usage is TRBV7-3 and J usage is TRBJ2-6; the match to TRBD2 covers 10 bases. CDR1 SGHTA and CDR2 FQGTGA come from the germline V gene. The V and J ends lost 6 bases and 4 bases, in that order; junction bases with no gene match: 12. This CDR3 has 18 amino acids. For the CDR3, the DNA is TGTGCCAGCAGGTCCACTAGCGGGGAGACTAACGGGGCCAACGTCCTGACTTTC. Amino acid sequence: CASRSTSGETNGANVLTF.

With respect to this clone: Relative to the germline gene, one junction end is altered; a read error may explain this. V usage is TRBV15 and J usage is TRBJ2-3; the match to TRBD1 covers 7 bases. The germline gives CDR1 LNHNV, CDR2 YYDKDF (reference sequence). This CDR3 has 14 amino acids. The CDR3 bases are TGTGCCACCGGCAGGGACAGACACACAGATACGCAGTATTTT. It encodes CATGRDRHTDTQYF.

The J gene is TRBJ2-2, the V gene TRBV7-2, with TRBD2 matching 8 bases. V lost 5 bases and J lost 0; bases outside the gene matches: 2. Germline V gene data show CDR1 as SGHTA and CDR2 as FQGNSA. The CDR3 runs 15 residues. CDR3 sequence reads: CASSRGGTNTGELFF. CDR3 sequence (DNA): TGTGCCAGCAGCCGCGGGGGGACGAACACCGGGGAGCTGTTTTTT.

The genes are TRBV30 and TRBJ1-6; D gene uncertain. This CDR3 comprises 12 residues. In germline, CDR1 is GTSNPN, CDR2 SVGIG (reference sequence). The V end lost 0 bases, the J end lost 9 bases, and 6 bases lay between the germline ends. The CDR3 nucleotides read TGTGCCTGGAGTGTACCGGGTTCACCCCTCCACTTT. It yields the protein CAWSVPGSPLHF.